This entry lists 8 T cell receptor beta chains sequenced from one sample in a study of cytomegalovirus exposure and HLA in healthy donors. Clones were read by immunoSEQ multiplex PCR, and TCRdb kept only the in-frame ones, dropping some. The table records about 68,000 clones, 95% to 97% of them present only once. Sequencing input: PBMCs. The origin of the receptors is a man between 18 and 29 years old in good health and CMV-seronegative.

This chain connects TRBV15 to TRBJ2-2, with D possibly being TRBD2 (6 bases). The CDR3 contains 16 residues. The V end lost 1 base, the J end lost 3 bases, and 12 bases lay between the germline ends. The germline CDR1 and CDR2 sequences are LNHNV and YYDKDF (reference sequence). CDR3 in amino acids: CATSRVSGAYTGELFF. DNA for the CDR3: TGTGCCACCAGCAGAGTTTCGGGAGCGTACACCGGGGAGCTGTTTTTT.

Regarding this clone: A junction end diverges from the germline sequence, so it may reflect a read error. CDR3 amino acids: CASSRGTSVNNEQFF. The CDR3 DNA is TGTGCTAGCAGCCGTGGGACTAGCGTAAACAATGAGCAGTTCTTC. The V gene is TRBV7-7, the J gene TRBJ2-1; 10 nucleotides line up with TRBD2. The CDR3 has 15 amino acids. CDR1 is SSHAT and CDR2 is FNYEAQ in the germline V gene (reference sequence).

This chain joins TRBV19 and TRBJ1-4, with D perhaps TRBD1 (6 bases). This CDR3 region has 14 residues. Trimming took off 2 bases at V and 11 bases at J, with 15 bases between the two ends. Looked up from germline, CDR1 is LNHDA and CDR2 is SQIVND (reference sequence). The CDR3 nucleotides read TGTGCCAGTAGTATAAGCCAGGGGCGGTCGAAACTGTTTTTT. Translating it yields CASSISQGRSKLFF.

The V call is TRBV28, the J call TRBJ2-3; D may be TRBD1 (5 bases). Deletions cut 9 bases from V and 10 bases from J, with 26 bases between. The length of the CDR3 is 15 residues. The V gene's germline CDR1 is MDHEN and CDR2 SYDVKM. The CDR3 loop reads CASSPWGRGPGAQYF. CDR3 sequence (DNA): TGTGCCAGTTCGCCTTGGGGAAGGGGCCCCGGTGCGCAGTATTTT.

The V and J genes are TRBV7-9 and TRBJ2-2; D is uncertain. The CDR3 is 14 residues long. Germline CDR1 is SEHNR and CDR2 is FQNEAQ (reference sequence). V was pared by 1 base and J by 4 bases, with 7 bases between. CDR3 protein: CASSLGEATGELFF. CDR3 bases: TGTGCCAGCAGCTTAGGAGAGGCCACCGGGGAGCTGTTTTTT.

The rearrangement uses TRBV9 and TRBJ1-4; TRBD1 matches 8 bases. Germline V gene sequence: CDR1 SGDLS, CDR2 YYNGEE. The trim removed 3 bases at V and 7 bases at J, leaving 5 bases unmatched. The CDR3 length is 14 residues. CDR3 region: CASSAGQGFEKLFF. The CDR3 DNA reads TGTGCCAGCAGCGCCGGACAGGGATTTGAAAAACTGTTTTTT. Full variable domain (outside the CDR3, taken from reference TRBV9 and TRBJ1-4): DSGVTQTPKHLITATGQRVTLRCSPRSGDLSVYWYQQSLDQGLQFLIQYYNGEERAKGNILERFSAQQFPDLHSELNLSSLELGDSALYFCASSAGQGFEKLFFGSGTQLSVL.

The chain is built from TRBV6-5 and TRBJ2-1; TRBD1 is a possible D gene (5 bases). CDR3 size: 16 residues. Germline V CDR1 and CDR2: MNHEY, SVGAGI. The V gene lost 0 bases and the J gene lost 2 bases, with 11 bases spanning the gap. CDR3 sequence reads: CASSYSRGAAYNEQFF. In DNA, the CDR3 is TGTGCCAGCAGTTACTCAAGGGGCGCGGCCTACAATGAGCAGTTCTTC.

CDR3 sequence reads: CASSLQGPYGYTF. DNA for the CDR3: TGTGCCAGCAGTTTGCAGGGCCCCTATGGCTACACCTTC. The chain has TRBV28 and TRBJ1-2; the D gene is possibly TRBD1 (5 bases). The germline V and J ends were trimmed by 3 bases and 4 bases, with 9 bases remaining between them. Looked up from germline, CDR1 is MDHEN and CDR2 is SYDVKM. This CDR3 is 13 amino acids long.